A single sample is the source of the 32 T cell receptor beta chains below, sequenced in a study of early T cells in non-severe SARS-CoV-2 infection. TCRdb processed the 5' RACE reads anew with MiXCR; each CDR3 protein has one entry. The table shows some 82,000 distinct CDR3 sequences, with more than 5% occurring only once. The sample taken for sequencing was whole blood. The source of these receptors is an adult who was a healthcare worker with PCR-confirmed SARS-CoV-2 infection or an uninfected control (not recorded which).

This clonotype occurred a few times. This chain links TRBV2 with TRBJ1-2, with 10 bases lining up with TRBD1. The V segment lost 6 bases and the J segment 7 bases; nucleotides outside the gene matches: 5. Germline CDR1 is SNHLY and CDR2 is FYNNEI. The CDR3 loop spans 13 amino acids. The CDR3: CASRRQGATGYTF. Here the CDR3 DNA reads TGTGCCAGCAGGCGACAGGGGGCGACTGGCTACACCTTC.

This clonotype was recorded many times. This chain connects TRBV6-5 to TRBJ1-6; the D is unclear. The CDR3 is 14 residues long. Germline-derived CDR1 and CDR2 are MNHEY and SVGAGI. V lost 2 bases and J lost 5, with 7 bases in between. CDR3 in DNA: TGTGCCAGCAGTTACGAGGGAGATAATTCACCCCTCCACTTT. It codes for CASSYEGDNSPLHF.

Many counts were recorded for this clonotype. The V gene is TRBV12-3 or TRBV12-4, the J gene TRBJ1-1; 9 nucleotides agree with TRBD1. CDR3 size: 15 residues. V trimming: 3 bases; J trimming: 8 bases; junction bases outside the gene matches: 10. This CDR3 reads CASSLGQGSLSEAFF. The CDR3 DNA is TGTGCCAGCAGTTTGGGACAGGGAAGCCTTTCGGAAGCTTTCTTT.

A few counts support this clonotype. The chain is built from TRBV6-2 or TRBV6-3 and TRBJ2-2; 10 bases map to TRBD2. The CDR3 totals 19 residues. The ends lost 6 bases at V and 4 bases at J; junction bases unmatched: 17. CDR1 MNHEY and CDR2 SVGEGT come from the germline V gene. Here the CDR3 reads CASRPRRTLAGVGTGELFF. The CDR3 DNA reads TGTGCCAGCAGGCCCCGTAGAACCCTAGCGGGAGTGGGCACCGGGGAGCTGTTTTTT.

In this sample, this clonotype turned up many times. The V and J genes are TRBV25-1 and TRBJ2-7, with a tentative D call TRBD2 (6 bases). There are 13 residues in the CDR3. Per the germline V gene, CDR1 is MGHDK and CDR2 is SYGVNS. V dropped 7 bases and J dropped 2 bases, with 12 bases sitting between them. CDR3 in amino acids: CASNGSPAYEQYF. The CDR3 region has the DNA TGTGCCAGCAACGGGAGTCCCGCCTACGAGCAGTACTTC.

This clonotype has a handful of counts. The chain joins TRBV19 to TRBJ2-7, with D perhaps TRBD1 (5 bases). The CDR3 length is 14 residues. Germline V gives CDR1 LNHDA, CDR2 SQIVND (reference sequence). The V end was cut by 5 bases, the J end by 2 bases, with 13 bases between. Here the CDR3 reads CASSPLDSPYEQYF. The CDR3 DNA is TGTGCCAGTAGTCCCCTTGACAGTCCCTACGAGCAGTACTTC.

This clonotype was picked up many times. The germline gene is not matched at one end of the junction; a read error may be the cause. The chain couples TRBV2 to TRBJ2-7; a weak D match, TRBD2 (5 bases). The CDR3 spans 15 residues. Per the germline V gene, CDR1 is SNHLY and CDR2 is FYNNEI. The DNA for the CDR3 is TGTGCCAGCAGGGAAGCGGTACAAGGTTCCTACGAGCAGTACTTC. Translated: CASREAVQGSYEQYF.

This clonotype has just a few counts. The chain joins TRBV7-2 to TRBJ2-7; D gene unclear. The CDR3 contains 15 residues. Germline CDR1 SGHTA, CDR2 FQGNSA. The V and J ends lost 2 bases and 3 bases respectively, with 14 bases between them. The chain's CDR3 is CASSLPLRHLYEQYF. The DNA for the CDR3 is TGTGCCAGCAGCTTACCCCTCCGACACCTCTACGAGCAGTACTTC.

This clonotype was seen at least ten times. The J gene is TRBJ2-1, the V gene TRBV4-2; D remains ambiguous. CDR1 and CDR2 (germline): LGHNA, YNFKEQ. CDR3 length equals 14 residues. V was shortened by 2 bases and J by 7 bases, with 12 bases between the two germline ends. CDR3 in amino acids: CASSQSDRPNEQFF. The CDR3, as DNA: TGTGCCAGCAGCCAATCGGACCGGCCAAATGAGCAGTTCTTC.

In this sample, this clonotype turned up many times. The rearrangement links TRBV5-6 to TRBJ1-5, with D possibly being TRBD1 (5 bases). This CDR3 spans 15 amino acids. Germline V gene sequence: CDR1 SGHDT, CDR2 YYEEEE. Trimming removed 2 bases from V and 0 bases from J, with 9 bases in between. The CDR3 sequence: CASSFGAVSNQPQHF. The DNA for the CDR3 is TGTGCCAGCAGCTTTGGGGCGGTTAGCAATCAGCCCCAGCATTTT.

V and J are TRBV7-2 and TRBJ1-2; TRBD1 is a possible D gene (5 bases). CDR1 and CDR2 (germline): SGHTA, FQGNSA. V was shortened by 4 bases and J by 6 bases, with 18 bases between the two germline ends. CDR3 size: 15 residues. This chain's CDR3 is CASSYRPDRGDGYTF. Written as DNA, the CDR3 is TGTGCCAGCAGCTATCGGCCCGATAGGGGCGATGGCTACACCTTC.

Many counts were recorded for this clonotype. The V call is TRBV7-9, the J call TRBJ2-3, with D perhaps TRBD1 (6 bases). The germline V gene has CDR1 SEHNR and CDR2 FQNEAQ (reference sequence). This CDR3 is 16 amino acids long. V was clipped by 3 bases and J by 1 base, with 14 bases between them. CDR3 sequence: CASSLTSGAGTDTQYF. CDR3 DNA: TGTGCCAGCAGCTTGACATCAGGGGCTGGCACAGATACGCAGTATTTT.

Comment on this clonotype: An end of the junction differs from the germline gene, which may be a read error. This chain links TRBV10-3 with TRBJ2-1; D is uncertain. CDR1 ENHRY and CDR2 SYGVKD come from the germline V gene. The CDR3 runs 11 residues. CDR3 sequence reads: CTISVGNEQFF. The CDR3 DNA reads TGTACCATCAGTGTGGGCAATGAGCAGTTCTTC.

This clonotype has a count of ten or more. The V call is TRBV27, the J call TRBJ1-1, with D maybe TRBD1 (6 bases). V lost 7 bases to trimming and J lost 5 bases, with 17 bases between them. This CDR3 contains 14 residues. Germline-derived CDR1 and CDR2 are MNHEY and SMNVEV (reference sequence). The CDR3 here is CASKPNRDITEAFF. CDR3 nucleotide sequence: TGTGCCAGCAAACCCAACAGGGATATAACTGAAGCTTTCTTT.

For this clonotype: No conserved phenylalanine or tryptophan is present at the end of the CDR3, so a read error is the likely explanation. The rearrangement links TRBV6-5 to TRBJ2-7, with D possibly matching TRBD2 (6 bases). This CDR3 contains 15 residues. V was pared by 6 bases and J by 2 bases, with 17 bases between. Germline assignment: CDR1 MNHEY and CDR2 SVGAGI. CDR3 nucleotide sequence: TGTGCCAGCAGATCCGCTGGGACTGTAACCTACGAGCAGTACTCC. Protein: CASRSAGTVTYEQYS.

The V and J genes are TRBV4-2 and TRBJ2-3; 13 bases fit TRBD2. V lost 4 bases, J lost 4 bases, and 2 bases stayed unmatched. The CDR3 spans 15 residues. The germline CDR1 and CDR2 sequences are LGHNA and YNFKEQ. The CDR3 loop reads CASSRTSGSADTQYF. The CDR3 nucleotides read TGTGCCAGCAGCCGGACTAGCGGGAGTGCAGATACGCAGTATTTT.

Ten or more counts support this clonotype. V usage is TRBV10-2 and J usage is TRBJ2-6, with 7 bases fitting TRBD1. V shed 3 bases and J 2 bases; nucleotides not matched to a gene: 4. CDR3 length: 16 residues. Germline V lookup: CDR1 WSHSY, CDR2 SAAADI. The CDR3 bases are TGCGCCAGCAGTGAAAAGACAGGGACTGGGGCCAACGTCCTGACTTTC. Its protein is CASSEKTGTGANVLTF.

For this clonotype: An end of the junction differs from the germline gene, which may be a read error. CDR3 amino acids: CSARVQQGEYIIF. For the CDR3, the DNA is TGCAGTGCTAGAGTTCAACAGGGGGAGTACATAATCTTC. The J gene is TRBJ2-1, the V gene TRBV20-1; 8 bases match TRBD1. This CDR3 comprises 13 residues. The germline V gene has CDR1 DFQATT and CDR2 SNEGSKA (reference sequence).

This clonotype was detected ten times or more. The rearrangement uses TRBV10-3 and TRBJ2-1, with D unresolved. This CDR3 contains 11 residues. Trimming removed 8 bases at V and 7 bases at J, with 9 bases between. The germline V gene has CDR1 ENHRY and CDR2 SYGVKD. CDR3: CAIGPGNEQFF. CDR3 nucleotides: TGTGCCATCGGACCCGGGAATGAGCAGTTCTTC.

This clonotype was recorded many times. This chain uses TRBV27 with TRBJ1-1; possible D gene TRBD1, 6 bases. The CDR3 sequence is 13 residues long. The germline V and J ends were trimmed by 5 bases and 5 bases, with 12 bases remaining between them. Germline lookup yields CDR1 MNHEY and CDR2 SMNVEV (reference sequence). The CDR3: CASSPSGETEAFF. DNA of the CDR3: TGTGCCAGCAGTCCCTCAGGGGAGACTGAAGCTTTCTTT.

This chain links TRBV11-2 with TRBJ2-3; 13 bases align to TRBD2. The CDR3 is made up of 15 amino acids. CDR1 and CDR2 from the germline V gene are SGHAT and FQNNGV. Losses at the gene ends were 3 bases for V and 4 bases for J; bases not matched to a gene: 1. In nucleotides, the CDR3 is TGTGCCAGCAGCTTCGGACTAGCGGGAGCAGATACGCAGTATTTT. Translated: CASSFGLAGADTQYF.

This clonotype was seen many times. V usage is TRBV18 and J usage is TRBJ2-1; possibly TRBD1 for D (6 bases). This CDR3 comprises 15 residues. V was trimmed by 5 bases and J by 2 bases, leaving 13 bases between them. Germline CDR1 is KGHSH and CDR2 is LQKENI. The CDR3 DNA is TGTGCCAGCTCATCCAGGGGTAAAACCTACAATGAGCAGTTCTTC. It is translated as CASSSRGKTYNEQFF.

The chain joins TRBV7-7 to TRBJ2-3; 8 nucleotides agree with TRBD1. CDR1 is SSHAT and CDR2 is FNYEAQ in the germline V gene (reference sequence). The CDR3 consists of 15 residues. The trim removed 5 bases at V and 4 bases at J, leaving 8 bases unmatched. CDR3 amino acids: CASSQGQGGADTQYF. The CDR3 region has the DNA TGTGCCAGCAGCCAAGGACAGGGAGGCGCAGATACGCAGTATTTT. Together with reference TRBV7-7 and TRBJ2-3, the CDR3 gives the full variable domain: GAGVSQSPRYKVTKRGQDVTLRCDPISSHATLYWYQQALGQGPEFLTYFNYEAQPDKSGLPSDRFSAERPEGSISTLTIQRTEQRDSAMYRCASSQGQGGADTQYFGPGTRLTVL.

The chain joins TRBV6-6 to TRBJ1-1; 8 bases are a match to TRBD1. The germline V gene encodes CDR1 MNHNY and CDR2 SVGAGI (reference sequence). Losses at the gene ends were 6 bases for V and 5 bases for J; bases not matched to a gene: 8. This CDR3 has 14 residues. CDR3 protein: CASRNLQGGTEAFF. The CDR3 nucleotides read TGTGCCAGCAGGAACCTACAGGGGGGAACTGAAGCTTTCTTT.

This clonotype came up many times. J is TRBJ1-1 and V is TRBV14, with unresolved D. The ends were cut back, 6 bases at V and 0 bases at J, with 8 bases in the middle. CDR1 and CDR2 (germline): SGHDN, FVKESK. This CDR3 comprises 13 residues. The CDR3 coding sequence is TGTGCCAGCAGTGCGGACTTGAACACTGAAGCTTTCTTT. Amino acid sequence: CASSADLNTEAFF.

There are many counts of this clonotype. The chain has TRBV5-4 and TRBJ2-3, with 8 bases that match TRBD2. The CDR3 runs 19 residues. V gave up 4 bases and J gave up 2 bases; unmatched junction bases: 18. In germline, CDR1 is SGHNT, CDR2 YYREEE (reference sequence). The CDR3 here is CASSPITPTAGETTDTQYF. For the CDR3, the DNA is TGTGCCAGCAGCCCCATTACACCCACAGCGGGGGAGACCACAGATACGCAGTATTTT.

This clonotype was observed a handful of times. V and J are TRBV6-5 and TRBJ1-4; TRBD1 might be the D (5 bases). This CDR3 spans 16 amino acids. With 0 bases removed from V and 7 bases from J, the gap between germline ends came to 15 bases. From germline, CDR1 is MNHEY and CDR2 SVGAGI. Written as DNA, the CDR3 is TGTGCCAGCAGTTACTCGACGGGGGGAGGTGTTGAAAAACTGTTTTTT. Encoded protein: CASSYSTGGGVEKLFF.

This clonotype came up a few times. This is likely an artifact of a read error, given a far larger clone one base away. The chain employs TRBV11-2 and TRBJ1-1; D gene ambiguous. The CDR3 spans 13 residues. Deletions cut 1 base from V and 2 bases from J, with 5 bases between. Germline V gene sequence: CDR1 SGHAT, CDR2 FQNNGV. The CDR3 nucleotides read TGTGCCAGCAGCTTAGCCAGTAACACTGAAGCTTTCTTT. Its translation is CASSLASNTEAFF.

This clonotype was counted ten times or more. The chain couples TRBV6-2 or TRBV6-3 to TRBJ2-7, with 7 nucleotides matching TRBD2. With V trimmed by 6 bases and J by 7 bases, 12 bases remained unmatched. This CDR3 region has 14 residues. CDR1 is MNHEY and CDR2 is SVGEGT in the germline V gene. The CDR3 region has the DNA TGTGCCAGCAGCCGGTCTGCGGGAGCGCGAGAGCAGTACTTC. Protein sequence: CASSRSAGAREQYF.

The CDR3 DNA sequence: TGTGCCAGCAGCCCCCCGACAGGGGTTCTTTCCGAGCAGTACTTC. The encoded protein is CASSPPTGVLSEQYF. J is TRBJ2-7 and V is TRBV7-6, with 8 bases aligning to TRBD1. CDR3 length: 15 residues. With 5 bases clipped from V and 6 bases from J, the junction kept 12 bases outside the gene matches. The germline V gene has CDR1 SGHVS and CDR2 FNYEAQ. The full variable domain, with the rest looked up from reference TRBV7-6 and TRBJ2-7, is GAGVSQSPRYKVTKRGQDVALRCDPISGHVSLYWYRQALGQGPEFLTYFNYEAQQDKSGLPNDRFSAERPEGSISTLTIQRTEQRDSAMYRCASSPPTGVLSEQYFGPGTRLTVT.

The table lists this clonotype with many counts. The chain carries TRBV7-6 and TRBJ2-5, with a weak D call TRBD2 (6 bases). V lost 2 bases, J lost 2 bases, and 15 bases lay in between. Per the germline V gene, CDR1 is SGHVS and CDR2 is FNYEAQ. The CDR3 is 16 amino acids. The CDR3 reads CASSLPLGSLQETQYF. For the CDR3, the DNA is TGTGCCAGCAGCTTACCCCTCGGGAGCTTACAAGAGACCCAGTACTTC.

The sample holds a few counts of this clonotype. The genes are TRBV5-1 and TRBJ2-2, with 8 bases that match TRBD2. Trimming took 4 bases from V and 4 from J; bases not matched to a gene: 9. The CDR3 spans 16 residues. Germline values: CDR1 SGHRS, CDR2 YFSETQ. CDR3 region: CASSPTGRGGTGELFF. The CDR3 coding sequence is TGCGCCAGCAGCCCGACAGGACGGGGGGGCACCGGGGAGCTGTTTTTT.